This T cell receptor beta chain emerged from a study of graft-versus-host responses after intestinal transplantation. Overall study context: In this cohort, recipients had multivisceral, liver-intestinal, or isolated intestinal transplants. Anti-thymocyte globulin induction was given to all recipients, followed by tacrolimus and steroids for 2 to 3 years. The study, taken as a whole, reports: Declining HvG levels early post-transplant were linked to peak circulating GvH clone levels. Detection of GvH clones occurred in recipient marrow, and some had their first appearance in ileum or blood.

V was pared by 4 bases and J by 9 bases, with 13 bases between. Germline V gene lookup returns CDR1 SGDLS and CDR2 YYNGEE. This CDR3 region has 12 residues. To note about this clone: Its antigen remains unknown.

Repertoires were generated with immunoSEQ multiplex PCR, while TCRdb's copy carries only in-frame clones and drops some. Found here are 100,000 to 120,000 clones, roughly 95% of them singletons; the top ten hold about 0.51%. The sample in question was unstimulated CD8+ T cells sorted from spleen or lymph node cells, obtained before intestinal transplant. This receptor was obtained from a human donor who received an intestinal transplant. The chain links TRBV9 to TRBJ1-2; no definite D call. The CDR3: CASSPLSDSYTF. Written as DNA, the CDR3 is TGTGCCAGCAGCCCCTTATCTGACAGCTACACCTTC.